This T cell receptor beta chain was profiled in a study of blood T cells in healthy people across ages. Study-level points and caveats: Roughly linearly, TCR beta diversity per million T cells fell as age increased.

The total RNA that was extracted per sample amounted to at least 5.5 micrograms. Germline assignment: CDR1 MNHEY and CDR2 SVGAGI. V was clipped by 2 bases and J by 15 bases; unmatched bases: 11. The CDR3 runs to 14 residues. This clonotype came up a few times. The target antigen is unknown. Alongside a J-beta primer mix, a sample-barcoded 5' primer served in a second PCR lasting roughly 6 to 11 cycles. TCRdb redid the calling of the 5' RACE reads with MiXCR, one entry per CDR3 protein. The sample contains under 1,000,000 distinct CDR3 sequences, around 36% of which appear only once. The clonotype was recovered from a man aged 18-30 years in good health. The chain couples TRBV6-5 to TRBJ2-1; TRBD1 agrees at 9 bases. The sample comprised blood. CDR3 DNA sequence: TGTGCCAGCAGTTACCGAAAAAAACAGGGGGCTATGTTCTTC. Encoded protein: CASSYRKKQGAMFF.